This passage covers 14 T cell receptor beta chains from one sample sequenced in a study of blood T cell repertoires in COVID-19 (dated by TCRdb to the early 2020s). The method was the immunoSEQ multiplex PCR assay. The immuneACCESS repertoire file appears here via TCRdb, limited to in-frame rearrangements. These files lack a portion of the clones; in checked studies, under half of the deficit traces to unresolved V genes, and the cause of the others is not known. This sample lists approximately 280,000 clones; 90% were detected once. The ten top clones hold 6.5% to 8% of the sample. The specimen sequenced was peripheral blood. Source of these receptors: a woman in her 30s with COVID-19, enrolled during active disease.

The chain joins TRBV7-2 to TRBJ1-2, with TRBD1 identical over 9 bases. Unmatched junction bases numbered 10, after V lost 2 bases and J lost 12 bases. The CDR3 consists of 14 residues. Per germline, CDR1 SGHTA and CDR2 FQGNSA. The CDR3 here is CASSLQGQGTRDTF. In DNA form, the CDR3 reads TGTGCCAGCAGCTTACAGGGACAGGGCACGCGTGACACCTTC.

The chain recombines TRBV2 with TRBJ2-7, with 8 bases that match TRBD1. CDR1 is SNHLY, CDR2 FYNNEI, per germline. V trimming: 4 bases; J trimming: 5 bases; junction bases outside the gene matches: 7. The CDR3 runs 14 residues. As DNA, the CDR3 is TGTGCCAGCAGTGTTGACAGGGGCAGTGACGAGCAGTACTTC. The encoded protein is CASSVDRGSDEQYF.

This clone was observed a handful of times. This chain joins TRBV30 and TRBJ2-3; 9 bases fit TRBD1. With 2 bases clipped from V and 3 bases from J, the junction kept 3 bases outside the gene matches. Germline loops: CDR1 GTSNPN, CDR2 SVGIG (reference sequence). The CDR3 spans 14 residues. The CDR3 DNA reads TGTGCCTGGAGTCCCGGACAGGGGACAGATACGCAGTATTTT. Translation: CAWSPGQGTDTQYF.

This clone was seen more than once but under ten times. DNA for the CDR3: TGTGCCAGCAGTGCGGACCCGGACAGGGCCTATGGCTACACCTTC. This gives the protein CASSADPDRAYGYTF. The chain couples TRBV6-4 to TRBJ1-2, with TRBD1 identical over 8 bases. CDR3 size: 15 residues. Germline V gene sequence: CDR1 MRHNA, CDR2 SNTAGT. Trimming at V came to 4 bases and at J to 4 bases, leaving 8 bases not matched to a gene.

This clone was seen a few times. The chain is built from TRBV27 and TRBJ1-6, with TRBD1 matching over 9 bases. Losses at the gene ends were 2 bases for V and 0 bases for J; bases not matched to a gene: 5. This CDR3 has 18 residues. Germline assignment: CDR1 MNHEY and CDR2 SMNVEV (reference sequence). The CDR3 protein is CASSLKGQGGSYNSPLHF. The CDR3 DNA sequence: TGTGCCAGCAGTTTAAAGGGACAGGGCGGCTCCTATAATTCACCCCTCCACTTT.

V usage is TRBV5-1 and J usage is TRBJ2-1, with D possibly matching TRBD2 (6 bases). Germline-derived CDR1 and CDR2 are SGHRS and YFSETQ. This CDR3 has 16 residues. V dropped 4 bases and J dropped 3 bases, with 17 bases sitting between them. In nucleotides, the CDR3 is TGCGCCAGCAGCCCGGAGGGGCAGGGCAACTACAATGAGCAGTTCTTC. Residues: CASSPEGQGNYNEQFF.

The chain links TRBV28 to TRBJ1-5, with a possible D match to TRBD1 (5 bases). The V end was cut by 5 bases, the J end by 7 bases, with 15 bases between. This CDR3 contains 14 residues. Germline CDR1 is MDHEN and CDR2 is SYDVKM. The CDR3 protein is CASSPGRDEQPQHF. The CDR3 DNA reads as TGTGCCAGCAGTCCCGGGAGGGACGAACAGCCCCAGCATTTT.

The rearrangement uses TRBV4-1 and TRBJ1-1; no clear D. CDR3 length: 17 amino acids. V lost 4 bases and J lost 0, with 18 bases in between. Per the germline V gene, CDR1 is MGHRA and CDR2 is YSYEKL. CDR3 nucleotides: TGCGCCAGCAGCCCTCGGGCTTATGAGGGCCTGAACACTGAAGCTTTCTTT. The encoded protein is CASSPRAYEGLNTEAFF.

The gene calls are TRBV19 and TRBJ1-2; D is ambiguous. This CDR3 contains 13 residues. The V end lost 6 bases, the J end lost 4 bases, and 12 bases lay between the germline ends. The germline CDR1 and CDR2 sequences are LNHDA and SQIVND (reference sequence). The CDR3: CASSLQSTYGYTF. As DNA, the CDR3 is TGTGCCAGTAGCCTACAGTCTACCTATGGCTACACCTTC.

The genes are TRBV3-1 (or the pseudogene TRBV3-2) and TRBJ1-3, with D perhaps TRBD1 (5 bases). The CDR3 totals 14 residues. Germline CDR1 and CDR2: LGHDT and YNNKEL (reference sequence). The V end was cut by 2 bases, the J end by 3 bases, with 8 bases between. The CDR3 region has the DNA TGTGCCAGCAGCCAACAGGGTTTTGGAAACACCATATATTTT. It translates to CASSQQGFGNTIYF.

V is TRBV5-1 and J is TRBJ2-7; no reliable D call. CDR1 is SGHRS and CDR2 is YFSETQ in the germline V gene. CDR3 length: 13 residues. V lost 0 bases and J 0 bases, leaving 4 bases between the germline ends. CDR3 DNA: TGCGCCAGCAGCTTGGCAGTCTCCTACGAGCAGTACTTC. It is translated as CASSLAVSYEQYF.

This rearrangement joins TRBV11-2 to TRBJ2-7, with D perhaps matching TRBD2 (6 bases). Germline V lookup: CDR1 SGHAT, CDR2 FQNNGV. The CDR3 consists of 17 residues. V was clipped by 3 bases and J by 1 base, with 19 bases between them. The CDR3 region is CASSFHPGLATSYEQYF. For the CDR3, the DNA is TGTGCCAGCAGCTTCCACCCGGGACTGGCGACTTCCTACGAGCAGTACTTC.

The sample holds one count of this clone. The CDR3 reads CASSIGQEFQYF. The CDR3, as DNA: TGTGCCAGCAGCATTGGACAGGAATTTCAGTACTTC. V gene TRBV13 combines with J gene TRBJ2-4; 7 bases are shared with TRBD1. This CDR3 comprises 12 residues. CDR1 and CDR2 from the germline V gene are PRHDT and FYEKMQ (reference sequence). V was pared by 5 bases and J by 11 bases, with 6 bases of the junction left unmatched.

The rearrangement links TRBV10-3 to TRBJ2-3, with 11 bases that match TRBD2. There are 17 residues in the CDR3. Germline loops: CDR1 ENHRY, CDR2 SYGVKD. Trimming cost V 4 bases and J 4 bases; bases outside gene matches: 10. CDR3 bases: TGTGCCATCAGTGTTACTAGCGGGAGCCTCGAGGCAGATACGCAGTATTTT. Its translation is CAISVTSGSLEADTQYF.